This entry is about one T cell receptor (beta chain). V lost 1 base and J 0 bases, leaving 12 bases between the germline ends. This CDR3 is built from 16 residues. CDR1 MGHDK and CDR2 SYGVNS come from the germline V gene. The sample comes from a study of shared clonotypes between healthy human individuals. Libraries were prepared by immunoSEQ multiplex PCR; TCRdb keeps only in-frame clonotypes and omits some of them. The table includes about 1.5 million clones, roughly 98% detected once. The TCR sequence derives from a man aged 25 to 40 in good health. The material sequenced was naive CD4+ T cells sorted from blood. Subset described: CD45RA+ positively selected. The genes are TRBV25-1 and TRBJ1-1; D is possibly TRBD1 (5 bases). CDR3 DNA sequence: TGTGCCAGCAGTGAATTAGGGGAAGGCCTGAACACTGAAGCTTTCTTT. Its translation: CASSELGEGLNTEAFF.